Following are 20 T cell receptor beta chains from one sample sequenced in a study of blood T cell repertoires in COVID-19 (dated by TCRdb to 2019 to 2021). Library generation was performed with the immunoSEQ multiplex PCR assay. TCRdb mirrors the immuneACCESS table, restricted to in-frame sequences. Some clones are absent from its copies; in checked studies, under half trace to an unresolved V gene, and the reason for the others is unknown. This sample gives around 480,000 clones in total; approximately 90% of them show up just once. The ten largest account for around 13% of the sample. The sequencing input was peripheral blood. These receptors all stem from a woman in her 50s with COVID-19, enrolled during active disease.

To note about this clone: The sample holds other DNA sequences that translate to the same CDR3. V and J are TRBV6-5 and TRBJ1-1; a weak D match, TRBD1 (5 bases). V shed 5 bases and J shed 0 bases, with 10 bases lying between them. This CDR3 has 14 amino acids. Germline V gives CDR1 MNHEY, CDR2 SVGAGI. The CDR3 spells CASSRGGLNTEAFF. CDR3 in DNA: TGTGCCAGCAGTAGGGGAGGGTTGAACACTGAAGCTTTCTTT.

The chain uses TRBV3-1 (or the pseudogene TRBV3-2) and TRBJ2-3, with TRBD2 identical over 8 bases. This CDR3 is built from 16 residues. Germline CDR1 is LGHDT and CDR2 is YNNKEL (reference sequence). The trim removed 1 base at V and 0 bases at J, leaving 3 bases unmatched. CDR3 amino acids: CASSQVRGGSTDTQYF. As DNA, the CDR3 is TGTGCCAGCAGCCAAGTCCGCGGGGGGAGCACAGATACGCAGTATTTT.

The genes are TRBV5-5 and TRBJ2-7; D gene ambiguous. V was trimmed by 4 bases and J by 3 bases, leaving 14 bases between them. The CDR3 has 14 amino acids. Germline CDR1 reads SGHKS; CDR2 reads YYEKEE (reference sequence). For the CDR3, the DNA is TGTGCCAGCAGCCCGGCCCTTTCTAGCTACGAGCAGTACTTC. It is translated as CASSPALSSYEQYF.

The genes are TRBV27 and TRBJ1-3; 11 nucleotides align to TRBD1. CDR1 is MNHEY, CDR2 SMNVEV, per germline (reference sequence). J lost 6 bases, V lost 6 bases, and 4 bases had no gene match. This CDR3 is built from 14 residues. CDR3 protein: CASRRTGGENTIYF. In DNA form, the CDR3 reads TGTGCCAGCAGGAGGACAGGGGGCGAAAACACCATATATTTT.

The chain couples TRBV30 to TRBJ2-1; 7 bases line up with TRBD2. V lost 3 bases and J lost 0; bases outside the gene matches: 5. Per the germline V gene, CDR1 is GTSNPN and CDR2 is SVGIG (reference sequence). The CDR3 is made up of 15 amino acids. CDR3 DNA: TGTGCCTGGAGGAAAAGCGGGGCCTCCTACAATGAGCAGTTCTTC. Its translation is CAWRKSGASYNEQFF.

This clone was seen a handful of times. The chain carries TRBV7-9 and TRBJ2-2; perhaps TRBD1 as D (5 bases). This CDR3 has 16 amino acids. The V end was cut by 6 bases, the J end by 4 bases, with 18 bases between. Germline V gene lookup returns CDR1 SEHNR and CDR2 FQNEAQ (reference sequence). Here the CDR3 reads CASSQTGQGGTGELFF. CDR3 DNA: TGTGCCAGCAGTCAGACTGGGCAGGGTGGCACCGGGGAGCTGTTTTTT.

In this sample, this clone turned up once. The chain carries TRBV5-1 and TRBJ1-1, with D possibly matching TRBD1 (5 bases). V lost 3 bases, J lost 4 bases, and 16 bases lay in between. The CDR3 loop spans 15 amino acids. CDR1 is SGHRS and CDR2 is YFSETQ in the germline V gene. This CDR3 is CASSSPGGLGTEAFF. The CDR3 DNA follows: TGCGCCAGCAGCTCCCCGGGGGGACTCGGCACTGAAGCTTTCTTT.

V usage is TRBV30 and J usage is TRBJ2-5; 8 positions match TRBD1. This CDR3 is 15 amino acids long. CDR1 is GTSNPN and CDR2 is SVGIG in the germline V gene (reference sequence). The V segment lost 0 bases and the J segment 5 bases; nucleotides outside the gene matches: 8. The DNA of the CDR3 is TGTGCCTGGAGTGTAGGACAGGGAGAATCGGAGACCCAGTACTTC. This encodes CAWSVGQGESETQYF.

The chain combines TRBV11-1 with TRBJ1-2; D gene uncertain. V was pared by 0 bases and J by 4 bases, with 9 bases between. CDR1 is SGHAT and CDR2 is FQDESV in the germline V gene (reference sequence). The CDR3 loop spans 14 amino acids. As DNA, the CDR3 is TGTGCCAGCAGCTTAGCCGCCGAGGCCTATGGCTACACCTTC. This translates into CASSLAAEAYGYTF.

This chain uses TRBV5-4 with TRBJ1-2; 10 bases match TRBD1. The V gene end was trimmed by 2 bases and the J gene end by 7 bases; junction bases not matched to a gene: 5. The germline gives CDR1 SGHNT, CDR2 YYREEE (reference sequence). This CDR3 comprises 14 residues. CDR3 region: CASSFGTGDRGYTF. CDR3 DNA: TGTGCCAGCAGCTTCGGGACAGGGGATCGTGGCTACACCTTC. The complete variable domain, with remaining parts taken from reference TRBV5-4 and TRBJ1-2, reads ETGVTQSPTHLIKTRGQQVTLRCSSQSGHNTVSWYQQALGQGPQFIFQYYREEENGRGNFPPRFSGLQFPNYSSELNVNALELDDSALYLCASSFGTGDRGYTFGSGTRLTVV.

V usage is TRBV6-5 and J usage is TRBJ1-2, with D uncertain. The CDR3 runs to 13 residues. Between the trimmed V and J ends, which lost 7 bases and 9 bases, there was a span of 18 bases. Germline CDR1 reads MNHEY; CDR2 reads SVGAGI. CDR3 DNA: TGTGCCAGCAAACGAAACCTGCTAGCGAGCTACACCTTC. Translating it yields CASKRNLLASYTF.

This sequence joins TRBV7-2 and TRBJ2-1, with TRBD1 matching 9 bases. Germline V gives CDR1 SGHTA, CDR2 FQGNSA. V was pared by 3 bases and J by 6 bases, with 12 bases of the junction left unmatched. The CDR3 covers 17 residues. The CDR3, as DNA: TGTGCCAGCAGCTTGGGCTCCGGGACAGGGAGGGTCAATGAGCAGTTCTTC. This encodes CASSLGSGTGRVNEQFF.

V is TRBV2 and J is TRBJ2-1; 11 bases line up with TRBD1. The CDR3 has 15 amino acids. Germline V lookup: CDR1 SNHLY, CDR2 FYNNEI. The ends lost 9 bases at V and 1 base at J; junction bases unmatched: 5. As DNA, the CDR3 is TGTGCCAGATCCGGGACAGGGGGTTCCTACAATGAGCAGTTCTTC. Protein sequence: CARSGTGGSYNEQFF.

The V gene is TRBV10-3, the J gene TRBJ1-1, with 9 bases identical to TRBD1. J lost 5 bases, V lost 6 bases, and 10 bases had no gene match. The V gene's germline CDR1 is ENHRY and CDR2 SYGVKD. The CDR3 has 15 amino acids. In DNA, the CDR3 is TGTGCCATCAGCCTACGGACAGGGGAGGGGACTGAAGCTTTCTTT. Protein: CAISLRTGEGTEAFF.

In regard to this clone: The same CDR3 arises from other DNA sequences in this sample as well. This chain joins TRBV11-3 and TRBJ1-1; D is ambiguous. Trimming pared 1 base from V and 2 bases from J, leaving 5 bases between. Germline values: CDR1 SGHNT, CDR2 YENEEA. This CDR3 is built from 13 residues. The CDR3 spells CASSLGENTEAFF. The CDR3 bases are TGTGCCAGCAGCTTAGGAGAAAACACTGAAGCTTTCTTT.

The chain is built from TRBV18 and TRBJ1-1, with D possibly TRBD1 on 5 matching bases. The V end was cut by 4 bases, the J end by 2 bases, with 8 bases between. There are 13 residues in the CDR3. CDR1 is KGHSH and CDR2 is LQKENI in the germline V gene. The CDR3 spells CASSQTDNTEAFF. Written as DNA, the CDR3 is TGTGCCAGCTCACAGACAGATAACACTGAAGCTTTCTTT.

V is TRBV2 and J is TRBJ1-6; D might be TRBD1 (5 bases). Looked up from germline, CDR1 is SNHLY and CDR2 is FYNNEI. With 1 base removed from V and 0 bases from J, the gap between germline ends came to 22 bases. The CDR3 runs 21 residues. This CDR3 reads CASSEEVPGVPVSSYNSPLHF. The DNA for the CDR3 is TGTGCCAGCAGTGAAGAGGTACCGGGGGTCCCCGTCAGCTCCTATAATTCACCCCTCCACTTT.

The V gene is TRBV10-3, the J gene TRBJ1-1; D not certain. This CDR3 region has 13 residues. The V end was cut by 2 bases, the J end by 4 bases, with 8 bases between. The germline gives CDR1 ENHRY, CDR2 SYGVKD. The CDR3, as DNA: TGTGCCATCAGTGAGGGCGGGCCCACTGAAGCTTTCTTT. This sequence encodes CAISEGGPTEAFF.

The chain joins TRBV7-2 to TRBJ2-1; D gene unclear. The germline gives CDR1 SGHTA, CDR2 FQGNSA. The CDR3 runs to 14 residues. V dropped 6 bases and J dropped 4 bases, with 13 bases sitting between them. The CDR3 DNA is TGTGCCAGCAGTCTCCGAGAGTTTTACAATGAGCAGTTCTTC. Translation gives CASSLREFYNEQFF. The full variable domain, rest sourced from reference TRBV7-2 and TRBJ2-1, is GAGVSQSPSNKVTEKGKDVELRCDPISGHTALYWYRQSLGQGLEFLIYFQGNSAPDKSGLPSDRFSAERTGGSVSTLTIQRTQQEDSAVYLCASSLREFYNEQFFGPGTRLTVL.

The chain links TRBV15 to TRBJ1-1; D is unresolved. The CDR3 covers 13 residues. Germline loops: CDR1 LNHNV, CDR2 YYDKDF (reference sequence). Trimming removed 4 bases at V and 4 bases at J, with 10 bases between. CDR3 sequence (DNA): TGTGCCACCAGCATGGAGGCGCCCACTGAAGCTTTCTTT. Its translation is CATSMEAPTEAFF.